This T cell receptor (beta chain) was obtained from a study of blood T cell repertoires in COVID-19 (TCRdb year 2020). For context, the study as a whole: Samples covering the acute and convalescent phases of COVID-19 were provided by collaborators in the United States, Italy and Spain. Nearly every sample came with metadata listing a de-identified subject ID, COVID-19 status, age in years and sex. Samples came from the ongoing ImmuneRACE study (first 160 participants) plus 1,254 subjects from 6 global collaborators. The repertoires were released in a freely available public database intended as a resource for research on the immune response to SARS-CoV-2. Deeply sampled blood TCRbeta repertoires from subjects exposed to, actively infected with, or recovered from COVID-19 were included in the dataset. Where available, HLA class I and class II types were taken from metadata supplied by the sample provider and were not determined by assay-based typing. The material from the prospective study consisted of cDNA or gDNA derived from T cells, B-cell-depleted T cells, or PBMCs. Here is what the overall study found, with its caveats: How much clinical and demographic metadata was included differed by source and by participant, and the metadata was provided uncurated.

In regard to this clone: What this receptor recognizes is not known. The record has no base qualities; no much larger clone is one base away.

The immunoSEQ Assay, a bias-controlled multiplex PCR, was used to amplify TCRbeta CDR3 regions from genomic DNA. The original methods were these. Nucleated cell counts per sample were estimated from amplification of reference gene primers within the assay. To quantify the absolute abundance of each unique TCRbeta CDR3 rearrangement, sequence reads were collapsed and filtered. For each sample, productive Simpson clonality was calculated as the square root of Simpson's diversity index over productive rearrangements. In TCRdb, the immuneACCESS table is reduced to in-frame sequences with V and J assigned. These tables do not hold every clone; where another copy was compared, an unresolved V gene accounts for under half, and the others remain unexplained. The DNA gave D and trimming, while V, J and clone size come from that table. This sample is represented by 95,000 to 150,000 clones; about 90% of them were singletons. The top ten clonotypes cover 3.5% to 4% of the sample.

The junction shows trimming of 4 bases on V and 3 bases on J, plus 19 bases between the germline ends. The germline V gene encodes CDR1 MNHEY and CDR2 SVGEGT. The CDR3 runs 16 amino acids, cysteine and phenylalanine included. Only the CDR3 DNA stays, 48 bases, in frame from base 1. At one collaborating source in Seattle, patients were enrolled during active infection and were followed longitudinally through the course of disease. Whole blood was collected in K2EDTA tubes by collaborating institutions according to the institutions' own protocols. For TCRbeta analysis, collaborators shipped samples as frozen whole blood, isolated PBMCs, or DNA extracted from either of those sample types.

Sequencing was performed on peripheral blood. The sequence is built from TRBV6-2 or TRBV6-3 and TRBJ2-7, with TRBD1 as a weak D call on 6 bases. This TCR came from a woman aged 55-69 years with COVID-19, enrolled during active disease. The CDR3 in this case is CASSSSNREPLYEQYF. The base sequence is TGTGCCAGCAGTTCGTCCAACAGGGAACCCCTCTACGAGCAGTACTTC.